Listed below are T cell receptor beta chains from one sample, sequenced in a study of OX40 agonist ivuxolimab in advanced cancers. Clones were read by immunoSEQ multiplex PCR, and TCRdb kept only the in-frame ones, dropping some. Counted here are about 68,000 clones, roughly nine tenths occurring once; the ten biggest clones make up around 0.31%. The sample here was CD4+ or CD8+ T cells sorted from blood, taken in a trial of the OX40 agonist ivuxolimab. The receptors were sampled from an adult with an advanced solid tumor such as melanoma, head and neck, liver or kidney cancer. Each CDR3 is given with its conserved first and last residue. Each record gives: V gene, J gene, clone size, D gene, CDR3 protein, CDR3 DNA. D genes are given only for firm matches. A clone size is listed for some rows: how often the clone was seen (once, few, many), or a class if it is expanded.

TRBV5-1	TRBJ1-3	.	TRBD1	CASRGTGSGNTIYF	TGCGCCAGCAGAGGGACAGGGAGCGGAAACACCATATATTTT
TRBV28	TRBJ2-2	.	TRBD2	CASSLLASGRPNTGELFF	TGTGCCAGCAGTTTATTGGCTAGCGGGAGGCCGAACACCGGGGAGCTGTTTTTT
TRBV7-9	TRBJ2-5	.	.	CASSPSGSQETQYF	TGTGCCAGCAGCCCTTCTGGATCCCAAGAGACCCAGTACTTC
TRBV9	TRBJ1-2	.	.	CASSVDGDGLYGYTF	TGTGCCAGCAGCGTAGATGGGGACGGATTATATGGCTACACCTTC
TRBV4-1	TRBJ2-2	.	.	CASTNRAANTGELFF	TGCGCCAGCACCAACAGGGCCGCGAACACCGGGGAGCTGTTTTTT
TRBV7-3	TRBJ2-1	.	.	CASSLFGPNEQFF	TGTGCCAGCAGCCTATTCGGGCCGAATGAGCAGTTCTTC
TRBV6-5	TRBJ1-4	.	.	CASRLRGRNEKLFF	TGTGCCAGCAGGCTCCGGGGACGTAATGAAAAACTGTTTTTT
TRBV5-1	TRBJ1-4	.	.	CASSVQGSTNEKLFF	TGCGCCAGCAGCGTCCAGGGGTCAACTAATGAAAAACTGTTTTTT
TRBV9	TRBJ2-5	.	TRBD2	CASSVEGGTRVGETQYF	TGTGCCAGCAGCGTAGAAGGGGGGACTAGAGTTGGAGAGACCCAGTACTTC
TRBV28	TRBJ1-3	.	.	CATKTAGSGNTIYF	TGTGCCACTAAGACAGCCGGCTCTGGAAACACCATATATTTT
TRBV6-1	TRBJ2-7	.	TRBD2	CASSLTSGAYEQYF	TGTGCCAGCAGTCTGACTAGCGGGGCCTACGAGCAGTACTTC
TRBV7-9	TRBJ1-1	.	TRBD1	CASSYRTGLNTEAFF	TGTGCCAGCAGCTACCGGACAGGACTGAACACTGAAGCTTTCTTT
TRBV4-2	TRBJ1-2	.	.	CASSPSGRENGYTF	TGTGCCAGCAGCCCAAGTGGAAGGGAAAATGGCTACACCTTC
TRBV6-1	TRBJ2-5	.	TRBD2	CASSVILAGGQETQYF	TGTGCCAGCAGTGTAATACTAGCGGGAGGACAAGAGACCCAGTACTTC
TRBV4-1	TRBJ1-4	few	.	CASSRQTGSATNEKLFF	TGCGCCAGCAGCCGACAGACGGGGAGTGCAACTAATGAAAAACTGTTTTTT
TRBV28	TRBJ1-2	few	TRBD1	CASSVIRTGGNYGYTF	TGTGCCAGCAGTGTGATCCGGACAGGGGGCAACTATGGCTACACCTTC
TRBV6-5	TRBJ1-1	.	.	CASSKDVYTEAFF	TGTGCCAGCAGTAAGGACGTCTACACTGAAGCTTTCTTT
TRBV18	TRBJ1-1	.	TRBD1	CASSPGQGSAFF	TGTGCCAGCTCACCAGGACAGGGCTCAGCTTTCTTT
TRBV18	TRBJ1-2	.	.	CASSEVPGPGYGYTF	TGTGCCAGCTCAGAAGTCCCGGGGCCCGGCTATGGCTACACCTTC
TRBV7-9	TRBJ1-3	.	.	CASSFPSSSGNTIYF	TGTGCCAGCAGCTTCCCTTCGAGCTCTGGAAACACCATATATTTT
TRBV5-5	TRBJ2-7	.	TRBD2	CASSPGTSGKNEQYF	TGTGCCAGCAGCCCCGGGACTAGCGGGAAGAACGAGCAGTACTTC
TRBV30	TRBJ2-1	.	.	CAWRNNEQFF	TGTGCCTGGAGGAATAATGAGCAGTTCTTC
TRBV14	TRBJ2-1	.	TRBD1	CASSPQAGSRGTGVNNEQFF	TGTGCCAGCAGCCCACAGGCCGGATCTCGAGGGACAGGGGTTAACAATGAGCAGTTCTTC
TRBV28	TRBJ2-1	.	TRBD2	CAVRGTSGRVYGDEQFF	TGTGCCGTCAGAGGGACTAGCGGGAGGGTCTATGGGGATGAGCAGTTCTTC
TRBV14	TRBJ2-6	once	.	CASSQVHGPSGANVLTF	TGTGCCAGCAGCCAAGTCCATGGGCCCTCTGGGGCCAACGTCCTGACTTTC
TRBV19	TRBJ2-3	.	TRBD2	CASSRTSGSVRDTQYF	TGTGCCAGTAGTAGGACTAGCGGGAGTGTTAGAGATACGCAGTATTTT
TRBV18	TRBJ1-1	.	.	CASSPFDRNTEAFF	TGTGCCAGCTCACCCTTTGACAGAAACACTGAAGCTTTCTTT
TRBV10-3	TRBJ2-3	.	.	CAISGLADTQYF	TGTGCCATCAGTGGTTTAGCAGATACGCAGTATTTT
TRBV11-2	TRBJ2-2	.	.	CASRRPGGNTGELFF	TGTGCCAGCCGGCGGCCCGGGGGGAACACCGGGGAGCTGTTTTTT
TRBV18	TRBJ1-5	.	.	CASSPSGGPGQPQHF	TGTGCCAGCTCACCATCGGGGGGACCGGGTCAGCCCCAGCATTTT
TRBV6-1	TRBJ1-2	few	.	CASRPNYGYTF	TGTGCCAGTAGACCGAACTATGGCTACACCTTC
TRBV7-9	TRBJ2-6	.	.	CASSVSGANVLTF	TGTGCCAGCAGTGTCTCTGGGGCCAACGTCCTGACTTTC
TRBV5-1	TRBJ2-1	.	TRBD2	CASSLAASGGNEQFF	TGCGCCAGCAGCTTGGCGGCTAGCGGGGGCAATGAGCAGTTCTTC
TRBV4-2	TRBJ2-7	.	TRBD2	CASSQASGSGTILPYEQYF	TGTGCCAGCAGCCAAGCTTCCGGGTCTGGGACTATCCTCCCCTACGAGCAGTACTTC
TRBV20-1	TRBJ2-5	.	.	CSMGGLETQYF	TGCAGTATGGGGGGACTAGAGACCCAGTACTTC
TRBV5-6	TRBJ1-2	.	.	CASISWGRPPYYGYTF	TGTGCCAGCATTTCGTGGGGGCGACCACCCTACTATGGCTACACCTTC
TRBV6-1	TRBJ2-7	.	TRBD2	CASSIAGEVGEQYF	TGTGCCAGCAGTATAGCGGGAGAGGTGGGCGAGCAGTACTTC
TRBV5-1	TRBJ2-1	.	TRBD2	CASSMRREAYNEQFF	TGCGCCAGCAGCATGAGGCGGGAGGCCTACAATGAGCAGTTCTTC
TRBV13	TRBJ2-2	once	.	CASSGGVLDTGELFF	TGTGCCAGCAGCGGAGGGGTTTTGGACACCGGGGAGCTGTTTTTT
TRBV5-4	TRBJ1-2	.	.	CASSRQTGIYGYTF	TGTGCCAGCAGCCGACAAACAGGGATCTATGGCTACACCTTC
TRBV10-3	TRBJ2-1	.	TRBD2	CAIKQAGGHNEQFF	TGTGCCATCAAGCAGGCGGGAGGTCACAATGAGCAGTTCTTC
TRBV7-8	TRBJ1-4	.	.	CASSLAQGVPNEKLFF	TGTGCCAGCAGCTTAGCGCAAGGGGTTCCTAATGAAAAACTGTTTTTT
TRBV10-1	TRBJ2-7	.	.	CASSVARGEQYF	TGCGCCAGCAGTGTGGCCCGAGGCGAGCAGTACTTC
TRBV6-5	TRBJ2-7	.	TRBD1	CASLQGEGYEQYF	TGTGCCAGCTTACAGGGGGAAGGGTACGAGCAGTACTTC
TRBV6-1	TRBJ2-7	.	.	CASRDQAGSGYEQYF	TGTGCCAGCAGGGACCAAGCGGGCTCGGGCTACGAGCAGTACTTC
TRBV5-6	TRBJ1-5	.	.	CASSRTANQPQHF	TGTGCCAGCAGCAGGACAGCTAATCAGCCCCAGCATTTT
TRBV7-6	TRBJ2-7	.	.	CASSLGAATYEQYF	TGTGCCAGCAGCTTAGGGGCGGCGACCTACGAGCAGTACTTC
TRBV19	TRBJ2-1	.	.	CASSIAGFHYNEQFF	TGTGCCAGTAGTATAGCGGGATTCCACTACAATGAGCAGTTCTTC